This T cell receptor beta chain was sequenced during a study of T-cell reconstitution after alpha-beta-depleted transplantation in children. Study observations and caveats: There were reportedly several hundred expanded graft clones from which alpha-beta T cells came about two months after transplant.

Researchers prepared the TCRbeta library using unique molecular identifiers, the study reports. TCRdb reanalysed the PCR reads using MiXCR and keeps one entry per CDR3 protein. The data show roughly 670,000 distinct CDR3 sequences, with roughly 14% seen just once and around 0.76% held by the top ten. This clonotype was recorded many times. The antigen remains unidentified. The sequencing here drew on PBMCs, taken before TCRalphabeta/CD19-depleted stem cell transplant. The clonotype originates from a girl aged 2 to 9 with congenital amegakaryocytic thrombocytopenia, due to receive a stem cell transplant.

CDR3 region: CASSKNRNTIYF. The CDR3 bases are TGTGCCAGCAGCAAAAACAGAAACACCATATATTTT. The chain couples TRBV7-2 to TRBJ1-3, with unresolved D. Trimming shortened V by 5 bases and J by 5 bases, and 7 bases separated the two germline ends. Germline CDR1 reads SGHTA; CDR2 reads FQGNSA. This CDR3 has 12 amino acids.